The 31 T cell receptor beta chains reported below all come from one sample, sequenced in a study of response to subunit inactivated influenza vaccine. TCRdb passed the RT-PCR reads through MiXCR, listing each CDR3 protein once. The table lists 560,000 or so distinct CDR3 sequences, approximately 7.1% of them singletons. The sample in question was PBMCs from blood, obtained roughly 24 months after vaccination. The receptors come from a man aged 45 to 75 who received an inactivated influenza vaccine.

This clonotype was observed a handful of times. V is TRBV10-3 and J is TRBJ2-3; 12 bases line up with TRBD2. In germline, CDR1 is ENHRY, CDR2 SYGVKD. The CDR3 length is 17 residues. Trimming cost V 6 bases and J 0 bases; bases outside gene matches: 7. The CDR3 here is CAISEGLAGDSTDTQYF. The CDR3 nucleotides are TGTGCCATCAGCGAGGGACTAGCGGGTGATAGCACAGATACGCAGTATTTT.

Many counts were recorded for this clonotype. V gene TRBV7-9 combines with J gene TRBJ2-3, with D perhaps TRBD2 (6 bases). V was shortened by 4 bases and J by 3 bases, with 11 bases between the two germline ends. In germline, CDR1 is SEHNR, CDR2 FQNEAQ (reference sequence). The CDR3 loop spans 14 amino acids. This CDR3 is CASSSLLATDTQYF. Written as DNA, the CDR3 is TGTGCCAGCAGCTCCCTCCTAGCGACAGATACGCAGTATTTT.

This chain connects TRBV9 to TRBJ1-1; 7 nucleotides agree with TRBD1. V lost 3 bases and J lost 0; bases outside the gene matches: 8. The CDR3 runs 16 residues. Germline loops: CDR1 SGDLS, CDR2 YYNGEE. CDR3 sequence: CASSGNRGSMNTEAFF. In nucleotides, the CDR3 is TGTGCCAGCAGCGGAAACAGGGGTTCTATGAACACTGAAGCTTTCTTT.

The chain employs TRBV20-1 and TRBJ1-1; D is unresolved. Germline lookup yields CDR1 DFQATT and CDR2 SNEGSKA (reference sequence). Trimming pared 5 bases from V and 1 base from J, leaving 11 bases between. The CDR3 runs to 13 residues. CDR3 coding DNA: TGCAGTGCTGGAAGGATCTCGAACACTGAAGCTTTCTTT. It is translated as CSAGRISNTEAFF.

Notes on this clonotype: Relative to the germline gene, one junction end is altered; a read error may explain this. The chain joins TRBV5-1 to TRBJ2-2; 10 nucleotides match TRBD2. This CDR3 region has 17 residues. Germline values: CDR1 SGHRS, CDR2 YFSETQ. The CDR3 loop reads CASSYPSGSVTTGELVF. CDR3 DNA: TGCGCCAGCAGCTACCCTAGCGGGAGCGTCACCACCGGGGAGCTGGTTTTT.

The gene calls are TRBV7-2 and TRBJ2-3; 9 nucleotides align to TRBD2. J was trimmed by 1 base and V by 2 bases; bases with no gene match: 1. The CDR3 runs 15 residues. Germline V gene data show CDR1 as SGHTA and CDR2 as FQGNSA. CDR3 coding DNA: TGTGCCAGCAGCTTAATAGCGGGGGGCACAGATACGCAGTATTTT. The encoded protein is CASSLIAGGTDTQYF.

In its sample, this clonotype was seen a few times. This rearrangement joins TRBV4-1 to TRBJ2-5; D is unresolved. The V gene's germline CDR1 is MGHRA and CDR2 YSYEKL. Trimming removed 0 bases at V and 5 bases at J, with 16 bases between. The length of the CDR3 is 16 residues. Here the CDR3 DNA reads TGCGCCAGCAGCCAAGAGGTACATCTCCCCGCGGAGACCCAGTACTTC. It encodes CASSQEVHLPAETQYF.

This chain links TRBV20-1 with TRBJ1-2; tentative D call: TRBD1 (6 bases). Trimming removed 5 bases from V and 0 bases from J, with 16 bases in between. The CDR3 contains 15 residues. Germline V gene sequence: CDR1 DFQATT, CDR2 SNEGSKA (reference sequence). The DNA for the CDR3 is TGCAGTGCTTCCCAACTGACAGGAGCTAACTATGGCTACACCTTC. It specifies CSASQLTGANYGYTF.

The chain carries TRBV13 and TRBJ2-7; TRBD1 matches at 8 bases. CDR1 and CDR2 from the germline V gene are PRHDT and FYEKMQ (reference sequence). The CDR3 loop spans 16 amino acids. V lost 4 bases to trimming and J lost 5 bases; unmatched junction nucleotides: 13. This CDR3 reads CASSSTKRTGINEQYF. In nucleotides, the CDR3 is TGTGCCAGCAGCTCCACAAAAAGGACAGGGATCAACGAGCAGTACTTC.

The chain recombines TRBV29-1 with TRBJ1-2; TRBD1 is a possible D gene (5 bases). Germline assignment: CDR1 SQVTM and CDR2 ANQGSEA. V was clipped by 4 bases and J by 4 bases, with 10 bases between them. The CDR3 covers 12 residues. CDR3 amino acids: CSVVRTPYGYTF. The DNA for the CDR3 is TGCAGCGTTGTTCGGACACCCTATGGCTACACCTTC.

This clonotype was found a few times. The CDR3 reads CASSQVGRDYGYTF. Here the CDR3 DNA reads TGTGCCAGCAGCCAAGTCGGCAGGGACTATGGCTACACCTTC. The chain uses TRBV4-2 and TRBJ1-2; a weak D match, TRBD1 (5 bases). Germline V CDR1 and CDR2: LGHNA, YNFKEQ. The CDR3 length is 14 residues. V lost 1 base and J 3 bases, leaving 9 bases between the germline ends.

Concerning this clonotype: The junction differs from germline at one of its ends, possibly a read error. The J gene is TRBJ2-5, the V gene TRBV5-6; 9 bases fit TRBD1. The CDR3 covers 13 residues. Germline V gene data show CDR1 as SGHDT and CDR2 as YYEEEE. CDR3 residues: CTSSLGQGETQYF. CDR3 nucleotide sequence: TGTACCAGCAGCCTCGGACAGGGGGAGACCCAGTACTTC.

The chain uses TRBV2 and TRBJ2-1; D is unclear. The CDR3 has 11 amino acids. Germline CDR1 SNHLY, CDR2 FYNNEI. V lost 3 bases and J lost 10, with 7 bases in between. The CDR3: CASSEFHEQFF. For the CDR3, the DNA is TGTGCCAGCAGTGAGTTTCACGAGCAGTTCTTC.

This clonotype was seen many times. The J gene is TRBJ2-3, the V gene TRBV7-8; D might be TRBD2 (6 bases). Germline assignment: CDR1 SGHVS and CDR2 FQNEAQ. There are 15 residues in the CDR3. Trimming took off 5 bases at V and 7 bases at J, with 19 bases between the two ends. The CDR3 nucleotides are TGTGCCAGCAGCCCCACGGGGAGGACTTCAAATACGCAGTATTTT. Its protein is CASSPTGRTSNTQYF.

V gene TRBV10-3 combines with J gene TRBJ1-1, with 7 bases lining up with TRBD1. Unmatched junction bases numbered 6, after V lost 2 bases and J lost 3 bases. CDR1 ENHRY and CDR2 SYGVKD come from the germline V gene. CDR3 length equals 15 residues. For the CDR3, the DNA is TGTGCCATCAGTGAGACAGGGGAGGAGTACACTGAAGCTTTCTTT. It translates to CAISETGEEYTEAFF.

The sample holds many counts of this clonotype. The chain combines TRBV28 with TRBJ1-5, with D tentatively TRBD1 (6 bases). V lost 0 bases and J 3 bases, leaving 18 bases between the germline ends. CDR3 length equals 18 residues. Germline V gene data show CDR1 as MDHEN and CDR2 as SYDVKM. CDR3 in DNA: TGTGCCAGCAGTTTATGGAGGGGGGGCACAGTCAACAATCAGCCCCAGCATTTT. Its protein product is CASSLWRGGTVNNQPQHF.

This clonotype has at least ten counts. The J gene is TRBJ1-6, the V gene TRBV3-1, with TRBD1 as a possible D gene (5 bases). The CDR3 covers 15 residues. CDR1 is LGHDT, CDR2 YNNKEL, per germline (reference sequence). The germline V and J ends were trimmed by 4 bases and 8 bases, with 15 bases remaining between them. The CDR3 bases are TGTGCCAGCAGCCTTGATCGCTGGGGCTATTCACCCCTCCACTTT. Its protein product is CASSLDRWGYSPLHF.

This clonotype has a count of ten or more. This CDR3 reads CSVEIRDRAIGEQFF. In nucleotides, the CDR3 is TGCAGCGTGGAGATACGGGACAGGGCGATCGGTGAGCAGTTCTTC. The V gene is TRBV29-1, the J gene TRBJ2-1; 9 nucleotides line up with TRBD1. CDR3 size: 15 residues. Germline loops: CDR1 SQVTM, CDR2 ANQGSEA. V lost 6 bases and J lost 9; bases outside the gene matches: 15.

This clonotype was counted many times. The rearrangement joins TRBV4-2 to TRBJ2-3; weak D call: TRBD1 (5 bases). The germline V gene encodes CDR1 LGHNA and CDR2 YNFKEQ. V lost 0 bases, J lost 2 bases, and 15 bases lay in between. The CDR3 is 17 amino acids. CDR3 nucleotide sequence: TGTGCCAGCAGCCAAGATTGGGGCTATTACCTCACAGATACGCAGTATTTT. Translated: CASSQDWGYYLTDTQYF.

This clonotype appeared a few times. V and J are TRBV4-2 and TRBJ2-1; no reliable D call. CDR1 LGHNA and CDR2 YNFKEQ come from the germline V gene. The CDR3 consists of 13 residues. V lost 0 bases to trimming and J lost 10 bases, with 10 bases between them. CDR3 DNA: TGTGCCAGCAGCCAAGATAGGTTGGGGGAGCAGTTCTTC. This encodes CASSQDRLGEQFF.

The chain's CDR3 is CASSVRVGGELFF. CDR3 DNA sequence: TGTGCCAGCAGCGTCAGGGTAGGCGGGGAGCTGTTTTTT. The chain is built from TRBV21-1 and TRBJ2-2; the table assigns TRBD1, which was not confirmed against the DNA. TRBV21-1 is listed as a pseudogene. The CDR3 totals 13 residues.

This clonotype has a handful of counts. The chain has TRBV20-1 and TRBJ2-5, with TRBD1 matching over 9 bases. The V segment lost 2 bases and the J segment 5 bases; nucleotides outside the gene matches: 6. Germline V CDR1 and CDR2: DFQATT, SNEGSKA (reference sequence). This CDR3 has 14 residues. CDR3 nucleotides: TGCAGTGCTAGACCTTGGACAGGGGAGGAGACCCAGTACTTC. Its protein is CSARPWTGEETQYF.

Many counts were recorded for this clonotype. The chain links TRBV20-1 to TRBJ1-2; D ambiguous. Germline lookup yields CDR1 DFQATT and CDR2 SNEGSKA (reference sequence). The V end was cut by 0 bases, the J end by 4 bases, with 9 bases between. This CDR3 spans 13 amino acids. The CDR3 coding sequence is TGCAGTGCTAGAGATCCCAGGACCTATGGCTACACCTTC. Protein product: CSARDPRTYGYTF.

This clonotype came up many times. The chain uses TRBV5-1 and TRBJ1-1; perhaps TRBD1 as D (6 bases). The germline gives CDR1 SGHRS, CDR2 YFSETQ. CDR3 length: 13 amino acids. The V end was cut by 4 bases, the J end by 0 bases, with 7 bases between. The CDR3 spells CASSRTVNTEAFF. CDR3 nucleotide sequence: TGCGCCAGCAGCCGGACAGTGAACACTGAAGCTTTCTTT.

V usage is TRBV12-3 or TRBV12-4 and J usage is TRBJ2-2, with a tentative D call TRBD2 (5 bases). Trimming cost V 3 bases and J 1 base, with 12 bases left between them. The CDR3 consists of 16 residues. The CDR3, as DNA: TGTGCCAGCAGTTTTTTCAGCGGCGGGAACACCGGGGAGCTGTTTTTT. Translation gives CASSFFSGGNTGELFF.

This clonotype occurred a few times. J is TRBJ2-3 and V is TRBV7-8; 12 bases match TRBD2. Germline V lookup: CDR1 SGHVS, CDR2 FQNEAQ. This CDR3 is 15 amino acids long. Trimming removed 6 bases from V and 4 bases from J; junction bases left unmatched: 5. CDR3 in amino acids: CASRTGLAGSDTQYF. The CDR3 bases are TGTGCCAGCAGAACGGGACTAGCGGGTTCAGATACGCAGTATTTT.

This clonotype has only a few counts. The gene calls are TRBV20-1 and TRBJ2-7; 10 nucleotides match TRBD2. CDR3 size: 13 residues. Germline trimming cut 6 bases from V and 4 bases from J; bases unmatched to any gene: 6. Germline V lookup: CDR1 DFQATT, CDR2 SNEGSKA (reference sequence). The CDR3 DNA is TGCAGTGCGGGAGGGACTAGCGTATACGAGCAGTACTTC. Amino acid sequence: CSAGGTSVYEQYF.

The rearrangement joins TRBV6-5 to TRBJ2-3; D gene unclear. The CDR3 loop spans 15 amino acids. Deletions cut 2 bases from V and 2 bases from J, with 11 bases between. The V gene's germline CDR1 is MNHEY and CDR2 SVGAGI. Here the CDR3 DNA reads TGTGCCAGCAGTTACACGGGTCCCGCCACAGATACGCAGTATTTT. As protein: CASSYTGPATDTQYF.

As for this clonotype: Being one base from a much bigger clone, this may be a read error. The V gene is TRBV6-2 or TRBV6-3, the J gene TRBJ2-7; perhaps TRBD2 as D (6 bases). V was shortened by 5 bases and J by 9 bases, with 14 bases between the two germline ends. The CDR3 loop spans 12 amino acids. Germline CDR1 MNHEY, CDR2 SVGEGT. This chain's CDR3 is CASSSAGYRQYF. CDR3 nucleotides: TGTGCCAGCAGTAGCGCGGGATACAGGCAGTACTTC.

This clonotype was observed many times. The chain carries TRBV4-1 and TRBJ2-2; 7 nucleotides align to TRBD1. This CDR3 has 16 amino acids. Unmatched junction bases numbered 8, after V lost 6 bases and J lost 1 base. Germline-derived CDR1 and CDR2 are MGHRA and YSYEKL. CDR3 in DNA: TGCGCCAGCAGTCCGACAGGGAGTATGAACACCGGGGAGCTGTTTTTT. Translated, it gives CASSPTGSMNTGELFF.

The chain combines TRBV6-1 with TRBJ1-4; D not certain. Trimming removed 11 bases at V and 5 bases at J, with 15 bases between. Germline CDR1 is MNHNS and CDR2 is SASEGT. This CDR3 has 13 residues. CDR3 amino acids: CAAHTDPNEKLFF. CDR3 nucleotide sequence: TGTGCCGCACACACAGATCCCAATGAAAAACTGTTTTTT.